These 10 T cell receptor beta chains were sequenced from one sample in a study of T cell responses to AZD1222 COVID-19 vaccine. Here immunoSEQ multiplex PCR was the method, and the copy in TCRdb shows in-frame clones only, minus some. The data show 100,000 to 150,000 clones, roughly 90% seen once. The sample here was peripheral blood, taken 28 days after the second AZD1222 dose. These receptors all come from an adult who received the AZD1222 COVID-19 vaccine.

The count of this clone is one. This sequence joins TRBV28 and TRBJ2-1, with a possible D match to TRBD1 (5 bases). The V and J ends lost 4 bases and 9 bases respectively, with 13 bases between them. This CDR3 region has 13 residues. CDR1 MDHEN and CDR2 SYDVKM come from the germline V gene. The CDR3 DNA follows: TGTGCCAGCAGTTCACTCAGGGTCGGTGAGCAGTTCTTC. Translation: CASSSLRVGEQFF.

The V and J genes are TRBV24-1 and TRBJ1-5; possible D gene TRBD1, 5 bases. With 2 bases removed from V and 4 bases from J, the gap between germline ends came to 8 bases. Per germline, CDR1 KGHDR and CDR2 SFDVKD. The CDR3 length is 14 residues. CDR3 loop: CATSDSGPNQPQHF. The CDR3 nucleotides are TGTGCCACCAGTGATTCGGGACCTAATCAGCCCCAGCATTTT.

The V and J genes are TRBV5-1 and TRBJ1-1, with 9 bases that match TRBD1. The CDR3 contains 15 residues. Trimming removed 1 base from V and 1 base from J; junction bases left unmatched: 2. Germline V gene sequence: CDR1 SGHRS, CDR2 YFSETQ. CDR3 in amino acids: CASSLTGGRNTEAFF. The DNA of the CDR3 is TGCGCCAGCAGCTTGACAGGGGGCCGGAACACTGAAGCTTTCTTT.

The V gene is TRBV12-3 or TRBV12-4, the J gene TRBJ2-2, with a possible D match to TRBD1 (5 bases). Trimming left V 2 bases short and J 11 bases short, with 9 bases between. The CDR3 is 12 amino acids. DNA of the CDR3: TGTGCCAGCAGTTTACAGGGTCGAGAGCTGTTTTTT. It codes for CASSLQGRELFF.

The chain uses TRBV25-1 and TRBJ1-2; 7 positions agree with TRBD1. The junction had 5 bases not matched to a gene; V was cut back by 3 bases and J by 4 bases. Per the germline V gene, CDR1 is MGHDK and CDR2 is SYGVNS. The CDR3 is made up of 14 amino acids. CDR3 in amino acids: CASSDARDSYGYTF. The CDR3 DNA follows: TGTGCCAGCAGTGATGCCCGGGACAGCTATGGCTACACCTTC.

The V call is TRBV6-2 or TRBV6-3, the J call TRBJ2-7, with 7 bases aligning to TRBD1. The length of the CDR3 is 14 residues. Germline V gives CDR1 MNHEY, CDR2 SVGEGT. With V trimmed by 5 bases and J by 2 bases, 6 bases remained unmatched. In DNA, the CDR3 is TGTGCCAGCAGTCAGACAGGGAGCCCCTACGAGCAGTACTTC. Protein: CASSQTGSPYEQYF.

This sequence joins TRBV11-3 and TRBJ1-1, with D uncertain. Germline-derived CDR1 and CDR2 are SGHNT and YENEEA. The length of the CDR3 is 14 residues. With 0 bases removed from V and 2 bases from J, the gap between germline ends came to 7 bases. CDR3 amino acids: CASSLDRHNTEAFF. The CDR3 nucleotides are TGTGCCAGCAGCTTAGACAGACATAACACTGAAGCTTTCTTT.

CDR3 coding DNA: TGTGCCAGCAGCTTGGCCACTGAAGAGACCCAGTACTTC. Translated, it gives CASSLATEETQYF. This chain connects TRBV5-4 to TRBJ2-5; D gene uncertain. The germline CDR1 and CDR2 sequences are SGHNT and YYREEE (reference sequence). V was clipped by 0 bases and J by 3 bases, with 6 bases between them. The CDR3 runs 13 residues.

The chain is built from TRBV19 and TRBJ2-3; a possible D gene is TRBD1 (6 bases). Germline lookup yields CDR1 LNHDA and CDR2 SQIVND (reference sequence). This CDR3 region has 15 residues. V was trimmed by 5 bases and J by 3 bases, leaving 15 bases between them. The CDR3 reads CASSPNRVWTDTQYF. DNA of the CDR3: TGTGCCAGTAGTCCAAACAGGGTCTGGACAGATACGCAGTATTTT.

The chain carries TRBV15 and TRBJ1-4; D uncertain. Between the trimmed V and J ends, which lost 3 bases and 3 bases, there was a span of 8 bases. The V gene's germline CDR1 is LNHNV and CDR2 YYDKDF (reference sequence). The CDR3 spans 14 residues. CDR3 amino acids: CATSSSSANEKLFF. CDR3 nucleotide sequence: TGTGCCACCAGCAGTTCCTCAGCTAATGAAAAACTGTTTTTT.